The TCR beta chain under discussion was sequenced for a study of T cells in Graves' hyperthyroidism and ophthalmopathy. Study-wide context: The initial diagnosis was the point when peripheral blood was collected, ahead of any treatment.

Study results and limitations: Before onset, ophthalmopathy was predicted by the model a median 6.5 months earlier.

V was shortened by 1 base and J by 3 bases, with 10 bases between the two germline ends. The CDR3 spans 15 residues. Looked up from germline, CDR1 is SEHNR and CDR2 is FQNEAQ (reference sequence). Amplification targeted TCR beta CDR3 regions from RNA transcripts. When the TCR CDR3 underwent first-round RT-PCR, the HTBI primer set was used. One entry per CDR3 protein, called by TCRdb with MiXCR from the multiplex PCR reads. The sample lists hundreds of thousands of distinct CDR3 sequences, over 12% seen once, with about 13% in the top ten. Points on this clonotype: Its specificity is unknown.

The sequenced material came from blood. The rearrangement joins TRBV7-9 to TRBJ1-5; maybe TRBD1 (6 bases). This sequence originates from a man aged 18 to 30 with Graves' ophthalmopathy. CDR3 DNA sequence: TGTGCCAGCAGCTTAGAACAGGGCCCCAATCAGCCCCAGCATTTT. Protein sequence: CASSLEQGPNQPQHF.